This TCR beta chain was recovered during a study of T cells in Graves' hyperthyroidism and ophthalmopathy. Amplification of TCR beta CDR3 regions used RNA as the template. Researchers ran a first-round RT-PCR on the TCR CDR3 using the HTBI primer set. TCRdb used MiXCR to reprocess the multiplex PCR reads, holding one entry per CDR3 protein. The table includes nearly 600,000 distinct CDR3 sequences, about 15% detected once. Trimming took 6 bases from V and 2 from J; bases not matched to a gene: 14. The CDR3 length is 19 residues. Looked up from germline, CDR1 is LNHDA and CDR2 is SQIVND (reference sequence).

The sample comprised blood. The chain links TRBV19 to TRBJ1-5; 12 bases map to TRBD1. This sequence was found in a young woman with Graves' hyperthyroidism that later progressed to Graves' ophthalmopathy. CDR3: CASSPTSGTGGAGNQPQHF. The CDR3 DNA sequence: TGTGCCAGTAGCCCTACCTCCGGGACAGGGGGCGCGGGCAATCAGCCCCAGCATTTT.